This note documents a single TCR beta chain sequence. The data derive from a study of blood T cell repertoires in COVID-19. Study context: Acute-phase and convalescent COVID-19 samples originated in the United States, Italy and Spain. PBMCs, B-cell-depleted T cells, or T cells provided the cDNA or gDNA that made up the material.

In the original workflow: Estimation of nucleated cell counts relied on the amplification of reference gene primers. The table came from immunoSEQ multiplex PCR; TCRdb's copy has only in-frame clones and leaves some out. The D gene and trimming were derived from the DNA, and the V and J assignments and clone size from that table. The profile shows 190,000 or so clones, approximately 86% of them singletons. In germline, CDR1 is SNHLY, CDR2 FYNNEI. V was clipped by 4 bases and J by 2 bases, with 8 bases between them. The CDR3 is made up of 13 amino acids. The clonotype comes from a middle-aged man with active or convalescent COVID-19. The chain joins TRBV2 to TRBJ1-1, with D perhaps matching TRBD1 (6 bases). The specimen was peripheral blood. The CDR3 sequence: CASSGTANTEAFF. CDR3 DNA sequence: TGTGCCAGCAGTGGGACAGCTAACACTGAAGCTTTCTTT. The entire variable domain, with the rest obtained from reference TRBV2 and TRBJ1-1, is as follows: EPEVTQTPSHQVTQMGQEVILRCVPISNHLYFYWYRQILGQKVEFLVSFYNNEISEKSEIFDDQFSVERPDGSNFTLKIRSTKLEDSAMYFCASSGTANTEAFFGQGTRLTVV.